Listed below are T cell receptor beta chains from one sample, sequenced in a study of blood T cell repertoires in COVID-19. Generated by immunoSEQ multiplex PCR, the TCRdb table keeps only in-frame clones and is missing some. The data contain approximately 300,000 clones, about nine tenths of them seen just once; the ten biggest clones take up around 2.2%. Sequences were obtained from peripheral blood. All receptors come from a woman between 50 and 59 years old who had recovered from COVID-19. The conserved cysteine and the conserved F or W are not part of the CDR3 here. A D gene is named only where the DNA matches it firmly. Clone size is stated in some rows and not others, as once, few, many or a class when expanded.

few - TRBV7-9 ASSPKGGGFGTEAF
few - TRBV27 ASSSGGEGLRAF
- - TRBV10-3 AIRAASSYEQY
- - TRBV18 ASSPEFGAYEQY
- TRBD1 TRBV5-6 ASSWGTGRTGELF
few TRBD1 TRBV29-1 SVESVRGQGYGYT
- TRBD1 TRBV6-1 ASSDTGGFEQY
once TRBD2 TRBV29-1 SVGLAGVGTDTQY
- - TRBV12-3/TRBV12-4 ASSFSLAGELF
- - TRBV18 ASSPTTGDYGYT
few TRBD1 TRBV19 ATGQGNSPLH
- TRBD1 TRBV4-3 ASSQVGTGGAEGYT
- - TRBV7-6 ASSRDITDTQY
- TRBD1 TRBV5-1 ASSGTGLRGYT
- - TRBV2 ASNNEEAAQH
- TRBD1 TRBV10-1 ASLDRGSPYGYT
- - TRBV7-3 ASSLDPRDTEAF
few TRBD2 TRBV5-6 ASSFLGGGSTGELF
- TRBD1 TRBV30 ALKTGWKEKLF
- TRBD1 TRBV10-3 AIRDRDTYGYT
- - TRBV29-1 SVRQLNTEAF
- - TRBV3-1/TRBV3-2 ASSQIGSRGYT
- - TRBV27 ASWALNTEAF
- - TRBV5-1 ASSFGQQETQY
- - TRBV2 ASSGQLGSGYT
- TRBD1 TRBV28 ASSHGQGAYGYT
- TRBD1 TRBV5-4 ASSLADRAHGYT
- - TRBV9 ASRRGNGYT
- - TRBV27 ASSFRGAYYEQY
- - TRBV4-3 ASSQETAGLGTGELF
- TRBD2 TRBV18 ASSPGLADYEQY
- - TRBV6-5 ASRPRGSYNEQF
- TRBD1 TRBV30 AWSEYDRGDSPLH
- - TRBV5-5 ASFRYGENTEAF
- - TRBV7-2 ASSLGIEASTEAF
- TRBD2 TRBV5-4 ASSPSGGAAETQY
- TRBD1 TRBV5-1 ASSPGQGGSYGYT
- TRBD1 TRBV7-6 ASSYRTGTENTEAF
- - TRBV11-2 ASSASGSSGYT
- - TRBV7-3 ASSLRGGHTDTQY
few - TRBV2 ASSVGGVGNQPQH